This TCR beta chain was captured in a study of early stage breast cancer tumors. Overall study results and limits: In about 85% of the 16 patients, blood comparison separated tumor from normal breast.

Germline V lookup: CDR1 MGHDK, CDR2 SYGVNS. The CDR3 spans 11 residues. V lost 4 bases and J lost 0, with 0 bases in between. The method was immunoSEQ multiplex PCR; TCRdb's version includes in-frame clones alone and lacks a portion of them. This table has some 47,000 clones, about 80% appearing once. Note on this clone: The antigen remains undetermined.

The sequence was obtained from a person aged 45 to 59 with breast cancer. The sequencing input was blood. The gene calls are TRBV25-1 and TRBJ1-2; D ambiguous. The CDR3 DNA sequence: TGTGCCAGCAGTGCTAACTATGGCTACACCTTC. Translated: CASSANYGYTF.